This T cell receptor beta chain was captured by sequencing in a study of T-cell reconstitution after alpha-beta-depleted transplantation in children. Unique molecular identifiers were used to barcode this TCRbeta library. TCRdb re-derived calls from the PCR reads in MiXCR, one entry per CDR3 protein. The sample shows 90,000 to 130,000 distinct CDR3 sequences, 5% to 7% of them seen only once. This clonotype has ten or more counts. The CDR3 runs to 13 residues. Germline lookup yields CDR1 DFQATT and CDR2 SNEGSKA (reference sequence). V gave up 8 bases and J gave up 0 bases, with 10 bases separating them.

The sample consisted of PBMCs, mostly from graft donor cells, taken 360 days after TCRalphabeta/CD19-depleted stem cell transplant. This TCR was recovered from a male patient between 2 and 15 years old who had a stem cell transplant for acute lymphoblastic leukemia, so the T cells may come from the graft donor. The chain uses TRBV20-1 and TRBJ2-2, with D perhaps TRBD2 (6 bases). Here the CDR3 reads CSPGGANTGELFF. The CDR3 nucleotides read TGCAGTCCTGGAGGGGCGAACACCGGGGAGCTGTTTTTT.